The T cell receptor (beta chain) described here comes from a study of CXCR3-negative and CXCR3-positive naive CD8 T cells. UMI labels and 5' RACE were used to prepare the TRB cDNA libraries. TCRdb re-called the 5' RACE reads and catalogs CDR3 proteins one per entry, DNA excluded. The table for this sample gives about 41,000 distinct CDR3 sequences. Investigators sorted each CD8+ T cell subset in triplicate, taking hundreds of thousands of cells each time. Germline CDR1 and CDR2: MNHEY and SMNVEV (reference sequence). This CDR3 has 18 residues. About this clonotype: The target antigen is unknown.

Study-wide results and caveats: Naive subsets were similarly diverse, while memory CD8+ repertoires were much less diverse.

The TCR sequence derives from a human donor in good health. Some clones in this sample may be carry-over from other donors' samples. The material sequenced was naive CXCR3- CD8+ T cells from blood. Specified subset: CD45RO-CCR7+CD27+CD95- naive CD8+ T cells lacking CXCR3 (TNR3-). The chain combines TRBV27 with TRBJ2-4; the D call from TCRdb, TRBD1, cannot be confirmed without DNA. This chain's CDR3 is CASRDRAGSNIAKNIQYF.